The 18 T cell receptor beta chains presented below share a single source sample, sequenced in a study of T-cell memory formation after mild COVID-19. MiXCR, run by TCRdb on the 5' RACE reads, gives a single entry per CDR3 protein. The table lists hundreds of thousands of distinct CDR3 sequences, about 20% of them singletons. Material for sequencing was PBMCs or a T cell subset sorted from them (not recorded which). These receptors came from an adult woman who had mild COVID-19 (a few samples of this study predate the infection). Cell type and time point are not known.

This chain connects TRBV24-1 to TRBJ2-2; D might be TRBD2 (6 bases). The germline gives CDR1 KGHDR, CDR2 SFDVKD. The germline V and J ends were trimmed by 6 bases and 2 bases, with 12 bases remaining between them. CDR3 length: 15 residues. CDR3 sequence (DNA): TGTGCCACCAGTTTGTCTAGCGATAACACCGGGGAGCTGTTTTTT. Its translation is CATSLSSDNTGELFF.

This clonotype was seen more than once but under ten times. CDR3 residues: CASSSPGQGAQQETQYF. In nucleotides, the CDR3 is TGCGCCAGCAGCTCGCCGGGACAGGGGGCTCAGCAAGAGACCCAGTACTTC. The genes are TRBV5-1 and TRBJ2-5; 12 nucleotides match TRBD1. Germline CDR1 is SGHRS and CDR2 is YFSETQ. The CDR3 length is 17 residues. V dropped 3 bases and J dropped 2; count of bases not matched to a gene: 8.

This chain joins TRBV12-3 or TRBV12-4 and TRBJ2-5, with 7 nucleotides matching TRBD2. The J segment lost 5 bases and the V segment lost 6 bases, leaving 12 bases of the junction unmatched. The CDR3 totals 15 residues. This CDR3 is CASRSSTSFRETQYF. The CDR3 coding sequence is TGTGCCAGCAGATCTTCGACTAGCTTCAGGGAGACCCAGTACTTC.

The chain combines TRBV5-1 with TRBJ2-1; TRBD2 matches at 8 bases. J was trimmed by 3 bases and V by 6 bases; bases with no gene match: 8. The CDR3 runs 15 residues. CDR1 and CDR2 (germline): SGHRS, YFSETQ. The CDR3 sequence: CASTQAGADYNEQFF. The CDR3 coding sequence is TGCGCCAGCACTCAAGCGGGAGCAGACTACAATGAGCAGTTCTTC.

The chain joins TRBV20-1 to TRBJ2-2; possibly TRBD2 for D (5 bases). The germline CDR1 and CDR2 sequences are DFQATT and SNEGSKA (reference sequence). This CDR3 contains 15 residues. V was cut by 2 bases and J by 3 bases, with 13 bases left in between. DNA for the CDR3: TGCAGTGCTAGACCCCAAGGAGGAGACACCGGGGAGCTGTTTTTT. The encoded protein is CSARPQGGDTGELFF.

This clonotype was seen a handful of times. The chain employs TRBV20-1 and TRBJ2-1; 11 bases fit TRBD2. This CDR3 contains 13 residues. Germline V lookup: CDR1 DFQATT, CDR2 SNEGSKA (reference sequence). DNA of the CDR3: TGCATGATAGCGGGGGGGCTCATGAATGAGCAGTTCTTC. It specifies CMIAGGLMNEQFF.

The J gene is TRBJ2-1, the V gene TRBV5-1; possibly TRBD2 for D (5 bases). Germline values: CDR1 SGHRS, CDR2 YFSETQ. V lost 3 bases and J 8 bases, leaving 9 bases between the germline ends. The CDR3 runs 12 residues. The CDR3 nucleotides read TGCGCCAGCAGCTCGGGATATTATGAGCAGTTCTTC. Translating it yields CASSSGYYEQFF.

V is TRBV12-3 or TRBV12-4 and J is TRBJ2-6, with D hard to call. V dropped 5 bases and J dropped 4 bases, with 18 bases sitting between them. The length of the CDR3 is 17 residues. The CDR3 region has the DNA TGTGCCAGCAGTCCTACTACTGGGTTAAAAGGGGCCAACGTCCTGACTTTC. It specifies CASSPTTGLKGANVLTF.

V and J are TRBV7-6 and TRBJ2-7, with TRBD1 matching 7 bases. The germline V gene encodes CDR1 SGHVS and CDR2 FNYEAQ. The CDR3 loop spans 17 amino acids. V gave up 5 bases and J gave up 0 bases; unmatched junction bases: 13. This CDR3 reads CASSPLEVGQNSYEQYF. CDR3 nucleotides: TGTGCCAGCAGCCCCCTCGAAGTGGGACAGAACTCCTACGAGCAGTACTTC.

This clonotype has only a few counts. The chain links TRBV2 to TRBJ2-7, with D possibly being TRBD2 (6 bases). The CDR3 has 17 residues. Germline V gene lookup returns CDR1 SNHLY and CDR2 FYNNEI. Trimming pared 7 bases from V and 4 bases from J, leaving 26 bases between. CDR3 nucleotide sequence: TGTGCCAGCAAAGATGGTTGGGGAGTCCTGGGGAGGTACGAGCAGTACTTC. Protein sequence: CASKDGWGVLGRYEQYF. Full variable domain (remainder filled in from reference TRBV2 and TRBJ2-7): EPEVTQTPSHQVTQMGQEVILRCVPISNHLYFYWYRQILGQKVEFLVSFYNNEISEKSEIFDDQFSVERPDGSNFTLKIRSTKLEDSAMYFCASKDGWGVLGRYEQYFGPGTRLTVT.

This clonotype has more than one count but fewer than ten. The chain recombines TRBV27 with TRBJ1-1; D possibly corresponds to TRBD1 (5 bases). The CDR3 loop spans 12 amino acids. Germline V gene lookup returns CDR1 MNHEY and CDR2 SMNVEV (reference sequence). V shed 3 bases and J shed 11 bases, with 13 bases lying between them. CDR3 amino acids: CASSFSQGSAFF. The DNA of the CDR3 is TGTGCCAGCAGTTTCTCTCAGGGTTCGGCTTTCTTT.

This clonotype was found a few times. J is TRBJ2-2 and V is TRBV12-3 or TRBV12-4; TRBD1 agrees at 11 bases. V shed 5 bases and J 4 bases; nucleotides not matched to a gene: 3. The CDR3 has 15 residues. Written as DNA, the CDR3 is TGTGCCAGCAGTCGGACAGGGGGCGGCACCGGGGAGCTGTTTTTT. Its protein product is CASSRTGGGTGELFF.

V gene TRBV5-1 combines with J gene TRBJ2-3; D gene ambiguous. The V gene's germline CDR1 is SGHRS and CDR2 YFSETQ. The CDR3 spans 11 residues. The ends were cut back, 6 bases at V and 5 bases at J, with 7 bases in the middle. The CDR3 loop is CASKWGDTQYF. In DNA form, the CDR3 reads TGCGCCAGCAAGTGGGGAGATACGCAGTATTTT. Looking up the rest from reference TRBV5-1 and TRBJ2-3 gives the full variable domain: KAGVTQTPRYLIKTRGQQVTLSCSPISGHRSVSWYQQTPGQGLQFLFEYFSETQRNKGNFPGRFSGRQFSNSRSEMNVSTLELGDSALYLCASKWGDTQYFGPGTRLTVL.

The chain has TRBV7-8 and TRBJ1-6; no firm D call. Germline lookup yields CDR1 SGHVS and CDR2 FQNEAQ. Trimming cost V 5 bases and J 7 bases, with 15 bases left between them. This CDR3 spans 15 amino acids. CDR3 nucleotide sequence: TGTGCCAGCAGCCCGCAGACCGTGGGGAATTCACCCCTCCACTTT. The encoded protein is CASSPQTVGNSPLHF.

V usage is TRBV5-1 and J usage is TRBJ2-6; D is unclear. The CDR3 length is 22 residues. Trimming left V 1 base short and J 0 bases short, with 26 bases between. CDR1 is SGHRS and CDR2 is YFSETQ in the germline V gene. In DNA, the CDR3 is TGCGCCAGCAGCTTGCCTGTGTCCTCACCCATCCTACTTCACTCTGGGGCCAACGTCCTGACTTTC. It translates to CASSLPVSSPILLHSGANVLTF.

The chain combines TRBV5-5 with TRBJ2-1; D is uncertain. The V and J ends lost 0 bases and 6 bases respectively, with 13 bases between them. CDR3 length: 15 amino acids. In germline, CDR1 is SGHKS, CDR2 YYEKEE (reference sequence). The CDR3 nucleotides are TGTGCCAGCAGCTTGGGCAGTCTAGGGTCCAATGAGCAGTTCTTC. Amino acids: CASSLGSLGSNEQFF.

This clonotype was counted at least ten times. The chain recombines TRBV20-1 with TRBJ1-5; 10 bases fit TRBD1. The CDR3 consists of 15 residues. J gave up 3 bases and V 7 bases, and 9 bases lay outside the gene matches. Germline V gene data show CDR1 as DFQATT and CDR2 as SNEGSKA (reference sequence). The CDR3 region has the DNA TGCAGTGGGGCGGCAGGGACAGGGGACAATCAGCCCCAGCATTTT. It yields the protein CSGAAGTGDNQPQHF.

This clonotype turned up a few times. The chain is built from TRBV12-3 or TRBV12-4 and TRBJ2-1; D is unclear. Between the trimmed V and J ends, which lost 4 bases and 3 bases, there was a span of 10 bases. This CDR3 comprises 14 residues. The DNA of the CDR3 is TGTGCCAGCAGTTACTTACGGAACTACAATGAGCAGTTCTTC. It specifies CASSYLRNYNEQFF.